This T cell receptor beta chain was sequenced in a study of T cell changes during pregnancy in multiple sclerosis. Repertoires were generated with immunoSEQ multiplex PCR, while TCRdb's copy carries only in-frame clones and drops some. Here the sample spans approximately 89,000 clones, over 90% being singletons. This CDR3 spans 14 amino acids. V lost 7 bases to trimming and J lost 6 bases; unmatched junction nucleotides: 1. The germline gives CDR1 LGHNT, CDR2 FRNRAP. The chain has TRBV12-5 and TRBJ2-2; TRBD2 matches at 14 bases. The material sequenced was peripheral blood, taken in the third trimester of pregnancy. This TCR was recovered from a female donor with multiple sclerosis, enrolled in a pregnancy study. The CDR3, as DNA: TGTGCTAGTGAGACTAGCGGGAGGGCCGGGGAGCTGTTTTTT. This sequence encodes CASETSGRAGELFF.